The T cell receptor (beta chain) described here comes from a study of blood T cell repertoires in COVID-19. About the study: Specimens from acute and convalescent COVID-19 originated in the United States, Italy and Spain. Nucleic acid was either cDNA or gDNA, and it came from T cells, B-cell-depleted T cells, or PBMCs.

Generated by immunoSEQ multiplex PCR, the TCRdb table keeps only in-frame clones and is missing some. The sample carries 220,000 or so clones, more than 85% recorded once. This CDR3 has 14 amino acids. The V and J ends lost 3 bases and 7 bases, in that order; junction bases with no gene match: 4. The germline gives CDR1 LGHDT, CDR2 YNNKEL (reference sequence). The TCR was taken from a woman aged 50 to 60 with COVID-19, enrolled during active disease. Sequencing was done on a sample of peripheral blood. This chain connects TRBV3-1 (or the pseudogene TRBV3-2) to TRBJ1-4; the match to TRBD1 covers 8 bases. The CDR3 loop is CASSHGQGSEKLFF. CDR3 coding DNA: TGTGCCAGCAGCCACGGACAGGGTAGTGAAAAACTGTTTTTT.